Below are 12 T cell receptor beta chains sequenced from a single sample in a study of T cells in Graves' hyperthyroidism and ophthalmopathy (dated by TCRdb to about 2019). The library came from multiplex PCR. Sequencing was performed on an Illumina HiSeq 2000. The TCR beta CDR3 regions were amplified from RNA transcripts. A first-round RT-PCR of the TCR CDR3 used the HTBI primer set with the Qiagen OneStep RT-PCR kit. Through fastp at Q25 and MiXCR, TCRdb rebuilt clones from the public reads, retaining in-frame beta chains. Every entry covers one CDR3 protein and lists the most common genes and DNA from its rows. A total of about 380,000 distinct CDR3 sequences appear in this sample, approximately 14% of them only once. The ten most abundant clones make up approximately 9.9% of the sample. Sequences were obtained from blood. These receptors all stem from a woman between 55 and 75 years old with Graves' hyperthyroidism.

There are many counts of this clonotype. The gene calls are TRBV20-1 and TRBJ2-1; 8 bases are shared with TRBD2. Germline V gene lookup returns CDR1 DFQATT and CDR2 SNEGSKA (reference sequence). The CDR3 consists of 14 residues. Trimming removed 2 bases from V and 4 bases from J; junction bases left unmatched: 4. The CDR3 coding sequence is TGCAGTGCTAGAAAGAGCGGGAGTTACAATGAGCAGTTCTTC. Encoded protein: CSARKSGSYNEQFF.

This clonotype has a count of ten or more. J is TRBJ2-3 and V is TRBV7-6, with TRBD2 matching over 9 bases. In germline, CDR1 is SGHVS, CDR2 FNYEAQ. The CDR3 is made up of 14 amino acids. J lost 4 bases, V lost 3 bases, and 2 bases had no gene match. This chain's CDR3 is CASSFVAGADTQYF. The DNA for the CDR3 is TGTGCCAGCAGCTTCGTAGCGGGAGCAGATACGCAGTATTTT.

The genes are TRBV6-1 and TRBJ1-3, with D uncertain. The germline V gene has CDR1 MNHNS and CDR2 SASEGT. Trimming removed 5 bases from V and 3 bases from J, with 11 bases in between. This CDR3 has 14 residues. The CDR3 bases are TGTGCCAGCAGTCCCCTCGGTCTTGGAAACACCATATATTTT. Translated: CASSPLGLGNTIYF.

This clonotype was observed many times. This chain uses TRBV28 with TRBJ2-7, with 7 nucleotides matching TRBD1. CDR1 is MDHEN, CDR2 SYDVKM, per germline. The CDR3 totals 14 residues. V lost 2 bases and J lost 2; bases outside the gene matches: 3. The DNA of the CDR3 is TGTGCCAGCAGTTTACTCCAGGGGGCCTACGAGCAGTACTTC. Protein product: CASSLLQGAYEQYF.

This clonotype was seen ten or more times. The V gene is TRBV18, the J gene TRBJ1-1; a possible D gene is TRBD1 (6 bases). Germline values: CDR1 KGHSH, CDR2 LQKENI. The CDR3 extends over 15 amino acids. The V end was cut by 4 bases, the J end by 3 bases, with 15 bases between. The CDR3 here is CASSQRTAGDTEAFF. CDR3 DNA: TGTGCCAGCTCACAACGGACAGCTGGGGACACTGAAGCTTTCTTT.

The V and J genes are TRBV7-2 and TRBJ2-5; D is perhaps TRBD1 (6 bases). Trimming removed 4 bases at V and 0 bases at J, with 9 bases between. The CDR3 has 14 residues. Germline assignment: CDR1 SGHTA and CDR2 FQGNSA. The CDR3 DNA reads as TGTGCCAGCAGCTCGAGGGGGTACCAAGAGACCCAGTACTTC. This translates into CASSSRGYQETQYF.

J is TRBJ2-1 and V is TRBV12-3 or TRBV12-4; 9 bases align to TRBD1. Trimming cost V 5 bases and J 13 bases; bases outside gene matches: 6. This CDR3 comprises 12 residues. The CDR3 DNA follows: TGTGCCAGCAGTGGCGGGACAGGGATTCAGTTCTTC. This codes for CASSGGTGIQFF.

This clonotype has a count of ten or more. The CDR3, as DNA: TGTGCCATCAGGGCTAGCGCCAAAGAGACCCAGTACTTC. Translating gives CAIRASAKETQYF. The chain combines TRBV10-3 with TRBJ2-5, with a tentative D call TRBD2 (6 bases). Germline CDR1 reads ENHRY; CDR2 reads SYGVKD. Trimming pared 6 bases from V and 3 bases from J, leaving 11 bases between. The CDR3 is made up of 13 amino acids.

This clonotype was found many times. The genes are TRBV27 and TRBJ2-3; tentatively, D is TRBD1 (6 bases). The CDR3 covers 15 residues. Germline V gene sequence: CDR1 MNHEY, CDR2 SMNVEV (reference sequence). V was cut by 2 bases and J by 4 bases, with 13 bases left in between. CDR3 in amino acids: CASSLQTGIADTQYF. For the CDR3, the DNA is TGTGCCAGCAGTTTACAAACAGGGATTGCAGATACGCAGTATTTT.

On this clonotype: This may arise from a read error, as a much more abundant clone is one base away. The rearrangement links TRBV11-2 to TRBJ2-5, with a weak D call TRBD1 (6 bases). Trimming shortened V by 5 bases and J by 0 bases, and 13 bases separated the two germline ends. Germline V CDR1 and CDR2: SGHAT, FQNNGV. The CDR3 contains 15 residues. The CDR3 nucleotides are TGTGCCAGCAGCCCAGGGGTCAGGGACCAAGAGACCCAGTACTTC. The encoded protein is CASSPGVRDQETQYF.

This clonotype was counted ten times or more. The chain employs TRBV6-2 or TRBV6-3 and TRBJ1-2; 12 positions match TRBD1. The CDR3 has 15 residues. Trimming cost V 6 bases and J 4 bases; bases outside gene matches: 6. Germline V lookup: CDR1 MNHEY, CDR2 SVGEGT. CDR3 nucleotides: TGTGCCAGCAGAACCCCGGGACAGGGGGCCTATGGCTACACCTTC. This encodes CASRTPGQGAYGYTF.

At least ten counts were recorded for this clonotype. CDR3 in amino acids: CASSLGKDEQFF. CDR3 bases: TGTGCCAGCAGCTTAGGCAAGGATGAGCAGTTCTTC. The chain couples TRBV7-9 to TRBJ2-1, with D unresolved. The CDR3 has 12 residues. V lost 1 base and J 8 bases, leaving 6 bases between the germline ends. From germline, CDR1 is SEHNR and CDR2 FQNEAQ (reference sequence).